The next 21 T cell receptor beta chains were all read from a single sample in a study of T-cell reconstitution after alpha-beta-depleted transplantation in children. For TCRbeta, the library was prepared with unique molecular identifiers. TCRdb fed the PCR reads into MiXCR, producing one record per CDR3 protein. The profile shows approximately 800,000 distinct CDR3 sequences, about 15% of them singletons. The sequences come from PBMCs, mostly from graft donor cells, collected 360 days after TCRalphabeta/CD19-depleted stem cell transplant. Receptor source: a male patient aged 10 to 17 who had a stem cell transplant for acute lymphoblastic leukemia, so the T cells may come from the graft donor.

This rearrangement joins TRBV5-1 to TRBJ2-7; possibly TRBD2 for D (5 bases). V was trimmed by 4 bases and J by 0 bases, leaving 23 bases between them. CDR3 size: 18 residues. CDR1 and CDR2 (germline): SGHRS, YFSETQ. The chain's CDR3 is CASSPLWTAGPTSYEQYF. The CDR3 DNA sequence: TGCGCCAGCAGCCCGTTGTGGACGGCGGGCCCGACCTCCTACGAGCAGTACTTC.

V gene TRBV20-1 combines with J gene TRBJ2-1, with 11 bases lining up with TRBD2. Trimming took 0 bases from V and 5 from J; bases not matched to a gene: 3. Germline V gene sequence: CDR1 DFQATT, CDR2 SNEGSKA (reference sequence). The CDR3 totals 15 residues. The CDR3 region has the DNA TGCAGTGCTAGAGATCCGACTAGCGGGAACAATGAGCAGTTCTTC. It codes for CSARDPTSGNNEQFF.

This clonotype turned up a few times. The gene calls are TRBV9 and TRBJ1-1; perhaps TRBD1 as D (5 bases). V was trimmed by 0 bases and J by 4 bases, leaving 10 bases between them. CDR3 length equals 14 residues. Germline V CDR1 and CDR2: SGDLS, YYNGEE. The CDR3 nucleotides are TGTGCCAGCAGCGTAGGATGGCAGGGCACTGAAGCTTTCTTT. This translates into CASSVGWQGTEAFF.

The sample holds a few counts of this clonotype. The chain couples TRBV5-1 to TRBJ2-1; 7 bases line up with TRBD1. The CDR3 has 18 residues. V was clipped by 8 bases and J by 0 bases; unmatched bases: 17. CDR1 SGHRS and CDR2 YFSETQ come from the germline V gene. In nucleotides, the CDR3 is TGCGCCAGGTCACCCAACACAGGGGCCCCCGACTCCTACAATGAGCAGTTCTTC. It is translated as CARSPNTGAPDSYNEQFF.

CDR3 sequence: CASSKGRLSGNTIYF. Written as DNA, the CDR3 is TGTGCCAGCAGTAAGGGCAGATTATCTGGAAACACCATATATTTT. J is TRBJ1-3 and V is TRBV6-1; D is uncertain. Germline V gene data show CDR1 as MNHNS and CDR2 as SASEGT. This CDR3 comprises 15 residues. V was pared by 5 bases and J by 1 base, with 12 bases between.

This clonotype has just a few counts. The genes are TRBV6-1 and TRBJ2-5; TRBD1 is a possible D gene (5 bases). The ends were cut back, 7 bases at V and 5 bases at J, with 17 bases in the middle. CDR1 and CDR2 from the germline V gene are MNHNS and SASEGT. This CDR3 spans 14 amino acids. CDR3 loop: CASTAGHPWETQYF. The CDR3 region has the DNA TGTGCCAGCACCGCAGGACACCCTTGGGAGACCCAGTACTTC.

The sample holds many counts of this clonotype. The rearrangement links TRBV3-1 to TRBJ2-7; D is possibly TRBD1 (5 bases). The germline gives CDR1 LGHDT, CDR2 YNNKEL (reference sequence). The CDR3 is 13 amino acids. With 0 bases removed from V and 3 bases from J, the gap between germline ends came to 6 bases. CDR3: CASSQEGDYEQYF. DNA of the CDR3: TGTGCCAGCAGCCAAGAAGGGGACTACGAGCAGTACTTC.

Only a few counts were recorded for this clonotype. Written as DNA, the CDR3 is TGCGCCAGCAGCTTACAGGCTACCTCCTCCTACAATGAGCAGTTCTTC. This encodes CASSLQATSSYNEQFF. The chain employs TRBV5-1 and TRBJ2-1, with D perhaps TRBD1 (5 bases). Looked up from germline, CDR1 is SGHRS and CDR2 is YFSETQ. This CDR3 has 16 residues. The ends were cut back, 2 bases at V and 0 bases at J, with 12 bases in the middle.

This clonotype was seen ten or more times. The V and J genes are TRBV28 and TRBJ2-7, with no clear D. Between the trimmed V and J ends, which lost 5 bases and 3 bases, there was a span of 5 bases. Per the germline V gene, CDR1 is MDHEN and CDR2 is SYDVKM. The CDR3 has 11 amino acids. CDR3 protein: CASSILYEQYF. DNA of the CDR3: TGTGCCAGCAGTATCCTCTACGAGCAGTACTTC.

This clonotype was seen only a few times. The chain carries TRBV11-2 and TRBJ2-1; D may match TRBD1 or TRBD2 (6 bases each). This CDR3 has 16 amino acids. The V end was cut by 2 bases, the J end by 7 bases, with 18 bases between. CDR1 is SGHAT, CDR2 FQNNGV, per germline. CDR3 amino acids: CASSLLVRGVGNEQFF. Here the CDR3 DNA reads TGTGCCAGCAGCTTACTGGTGAGGGGGGTGGGGAATGAGCAGTTCTTC.

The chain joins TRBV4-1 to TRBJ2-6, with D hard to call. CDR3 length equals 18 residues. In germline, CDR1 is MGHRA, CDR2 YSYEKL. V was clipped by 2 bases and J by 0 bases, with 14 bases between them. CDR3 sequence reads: CASSQSTGLGSGANVLTF. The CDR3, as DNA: TGCGCCAGCAGCCAATCAACGGGCCTAGGCTCTGGGGCCAACGTCCTGACTTTC.

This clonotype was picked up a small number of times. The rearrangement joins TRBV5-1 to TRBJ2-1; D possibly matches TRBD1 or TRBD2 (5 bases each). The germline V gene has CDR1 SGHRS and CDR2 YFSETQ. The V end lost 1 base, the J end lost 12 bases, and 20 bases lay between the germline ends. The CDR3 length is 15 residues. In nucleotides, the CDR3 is TGCGCCAGCAGCTTGATTCTAAGCGGATATGACAGGCAGTTCTTC. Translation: CASSLILSGYDRQFF.

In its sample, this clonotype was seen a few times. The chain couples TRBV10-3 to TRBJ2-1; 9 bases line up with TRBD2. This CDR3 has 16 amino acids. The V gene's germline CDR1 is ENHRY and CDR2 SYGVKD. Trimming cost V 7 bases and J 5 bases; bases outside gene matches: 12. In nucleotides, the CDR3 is TGTGCCATCATGACAAGTCCGGGACTAGCTAACAATGAGCAGTTCTTC. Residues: CAIMTSPGLANNEQFF.

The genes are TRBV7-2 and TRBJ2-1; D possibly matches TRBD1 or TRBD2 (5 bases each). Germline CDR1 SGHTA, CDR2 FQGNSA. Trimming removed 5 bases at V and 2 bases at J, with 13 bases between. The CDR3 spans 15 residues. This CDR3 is CASSRKRGAYNEQFF. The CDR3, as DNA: TGTGCCAGCAGCCGGAAGAGGGGAGCCTACAATGAGCAGTTCTTC. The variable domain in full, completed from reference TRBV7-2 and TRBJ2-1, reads GAGVSQSPSNKVTEKGKDVELRCDPISGHTALYWYRQSLGQGLEFLIYFQGNSAPDKSGLPSDRFSAERTGGSVSTLTIQRTQQEDSAVYLCASSRKRGAYNEQFFGPGTRLTVL.

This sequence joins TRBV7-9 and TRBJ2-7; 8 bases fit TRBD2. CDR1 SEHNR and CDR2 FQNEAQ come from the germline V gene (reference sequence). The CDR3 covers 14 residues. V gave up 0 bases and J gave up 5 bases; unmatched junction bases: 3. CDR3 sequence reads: CASSLASGINEQYF. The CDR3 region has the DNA TGTGCCAGCAGCTTAGCTAGCGGGATCAACGAGCAGTACTTC.

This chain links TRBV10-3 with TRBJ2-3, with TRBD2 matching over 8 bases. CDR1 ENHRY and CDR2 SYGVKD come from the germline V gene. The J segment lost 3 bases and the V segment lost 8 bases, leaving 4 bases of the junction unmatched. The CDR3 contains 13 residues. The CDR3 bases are TGTGCCATCGGAGCGGGAGTTACAGATACGCAGTATTTT. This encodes CAIGAGVTDTQYF.

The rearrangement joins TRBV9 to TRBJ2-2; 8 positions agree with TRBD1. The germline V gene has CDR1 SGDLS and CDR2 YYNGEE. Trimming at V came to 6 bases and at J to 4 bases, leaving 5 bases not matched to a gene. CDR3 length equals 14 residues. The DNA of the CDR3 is TGTGCCAGCAACAAGGGACAGGTCACCGGGGAGCTGTTTTTT. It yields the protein CASNKGQVTGELFF.

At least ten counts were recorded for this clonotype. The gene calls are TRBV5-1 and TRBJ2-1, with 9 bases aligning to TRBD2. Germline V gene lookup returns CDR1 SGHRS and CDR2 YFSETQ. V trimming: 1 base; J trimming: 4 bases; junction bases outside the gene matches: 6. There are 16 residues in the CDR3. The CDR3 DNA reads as TGCGCCAGCAGCTTGATCCTAGCGGGGACTTACAATGAGCAGTTCTTC. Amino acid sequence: CASSLILAGTYNEQFF. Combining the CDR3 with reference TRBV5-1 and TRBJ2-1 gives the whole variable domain KAGVTQTPRYLIKTRGQQVTLSCSPISGHRSVSWYQQTPGQGLQFLFEYFSETQRNKGNFPGRFSGRQFSNSRSEMNVSTLELGDSALYLCASSLILAGTYNEQFFGPGTRLTVL.

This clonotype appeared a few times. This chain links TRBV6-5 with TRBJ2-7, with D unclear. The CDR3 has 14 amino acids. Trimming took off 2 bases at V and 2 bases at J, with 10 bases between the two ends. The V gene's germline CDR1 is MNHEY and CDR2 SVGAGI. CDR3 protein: CASSYARKTYEQYF. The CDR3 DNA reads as TGTGCCAGCAGTTACGCGCGGAAAACCTACGAGCAGTACTTC.

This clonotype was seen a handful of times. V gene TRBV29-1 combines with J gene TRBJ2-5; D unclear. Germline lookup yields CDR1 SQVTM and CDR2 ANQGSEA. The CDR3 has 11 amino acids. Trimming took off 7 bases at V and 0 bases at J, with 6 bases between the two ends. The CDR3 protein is CSGQDQETQYF. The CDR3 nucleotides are TGCAGCGGGCAGGACCAAGAGACCCAGTACTTC.

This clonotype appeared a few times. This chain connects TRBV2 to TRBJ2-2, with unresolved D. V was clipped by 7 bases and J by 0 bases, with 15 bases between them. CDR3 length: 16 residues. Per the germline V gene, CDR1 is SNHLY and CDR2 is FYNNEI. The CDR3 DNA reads TGTGCCAGCACTTACAGCCAACGGACGAACACCGGGGAGCTGTTTTTT. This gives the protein CASTYSQRTNTGELFF.